This passage covers 12 T cell receptor beta chains from one sample sequenced in a study of blood T cell repertoires in COVID-19. Some clones are missing from TCRdb's copy, which holds only in-frame ones; the method was immunoSEQ multiplex PCR. The sample has fewer than 200,000 clones, about 83% seen once. Sequenced: peripheral blood. The source is a woman older than 75 with acute or convalescent COVID-19.

The rearrangement links TRBV7-2 to TRBJ1-1; 7 positions agree with TRBD1. There are 13 residues in the CDR3. Germline loops: CDR1 SGHTA, CDR2 FQGNSA. With V trimmed by 5 bases and J by 5 bases, 5 bases remained unmatched. The CDR3 DNA reads TGTGCCAGCAGCAGACAGGGAGGAACTGAAGCTTTCTTT. As protein: CASSRQGGTEAFF.

The genes are TRBV9 and TRBJ2-5; tentative D call: TRBD2 (6 bases). There are 13 residues in the CDR3. CDR1 and CDR2 (germline): SGDLS, YYNGEE. V shed 4 bases and J shed 2 bases, with 9 bases lying between them. The CDR3 region has the DNA TGTGCCAGCAGCCCGGGGGAGCAAGAGACCCAGTACTTC. Residues: CASSPGEQETQYF.

This chain joins TRBV7-8 and TRBJ1-4; 9 bases are a match to TRBD1. V dropped 1 base and J dropped 8; count of bases not matched to a gene: 8. Per the germline V gene, CDR1 is SGHVS and CDR2 is FQNEAQ. CDR3 length equals 16 residues. The CDR3 reads CASSLDWTGAGEKLFF. CDR3 coding DNA: TGTGCCAGCAGCTTAGATTGGACAGGGGCGGGCGAAAAACTGTTTTTT.

The chain is built from TRBV4-3 and TRBJ1-1; 7 nucleotides match TRBD1. J gave up 3 bases and V 1 base, and 11 bases lay outside the gene matches. CDR1 is LGHNA and CDR2 is YSLEER in the germline V gene. The CDR3 is 17 residues long. DNA for the CDR3: TGCGCCAGCAGCCAAGTAGTAGGGGGCACGAGGGACACTGAAGCTTTCTTT. It is translated as CASSQVVGGTRDTEAFF.

V usage is TRBV6-5 and J usage is TRBJ1-1; TRBD1 matches 7 bases. CDR3 length: 15 residues. V shed 4 bases, J shed 5 bases, and the junction held 10 bases outside the gene matches. Germline values: CDR1 MNHEY, CDR2 SVGAGI. For the CDR3, the DNA is TGTGCCAGCAGTTCCCCGTACAGGGGCGGAACTGAAGCTTTCTTT. Its translation: CASSSPYRGGTEAFF.

The chain uses TRBV4-2 and TRBJ1-3; D perhaps matches TRBD1 (5 bases). The germline V and J ends were trimmed by 0 bases and 5 bases, with 14 bases remaining between them. The germline CDR1 and CDR2 sequences are LGHNA and YNFKEQ. The CDR3 contains 16 residues. CDR3 coding DNA: TGTGCCAGCAGCCAAGATGCCAGGGAATTTCGAAACACCATATATTTT. This sequence encodes CASSQDAREFRNTIYF.

V is TRBV7-3 and J is TRBJ1-5; D is perhaps TRBD1 (5 bases). The germline V gene has CDR1 SGHTA and CDR2 FQGTGA. CDR3 length equals 15 residues. V shed 5 bases and J shed 1 base, with 12 bases lying between them. The CDR3 bases are TGTGCCAGCAGCGCGGGGGGTTGGAGCAATCAGCCCCAGCATTTT. The encoded protein is CASSAGGWSNQPQHF.

This sequence joins TRBV9 and TRBJ2-2, with D possibly matching TRBD1 (5 bases). With 6 bases removed from V and 2 bases from J, the gap between germline ends came to 11 bases. The germline CDR1 and CDR2 sequences are SGDLS and YYNGEE. The CDR3 sequence is 14 residues long. The CDR3 here is CASTSRGNTGELFF. DNA of the CDR3: TGTGCCAGCACCAGTAGGGGTAACACCGGGGAGCTGTTTTTT.

A single count supports this clone. The chain carries TRBV7-2 and TRBJ1-3, with 8 nucleotides matching TRBD1. V trimming: 2 bases; J trimming: 4 bases; junction bases outside the gene matches: 4. This CDR3 region has 15 residues. Germline assignment: CDR1 SGHTA and CDR2 FQGNSA. The CDR3 here is CASSLPTGVGNTIYF. The CDR3 nucleotides are TGTGCCAGCAGCTTACCGACAGGGGTAGGAAACACCATATATTTT.

The rearrangement uses TRBV9 and TRBJ2-5, with D uncertain. Germline assignment: CDR1 SGDLS and CDR2 YYNGEE. The CDR3 is 13 residues long. V lost 0 bases to trimming and J lost 7 bases, with 10 bases between them. Written as DNA, the CDR3 is TGTGCCAGCAGCGTAGCAGAGGAAGGGACCCAGTACTTC. This encodes CASSVAEEGTQYF.

The chain recombines TRBV29-1 with TRBJ1-2, with a tentative D call TRBD1 (5 bases). The V end lost 3 bases, the J end lost 7 bases, and 15 bases lay between the germline ends. CDR1 and CDR2 from the germline V gene are SQVTM and ANQGSEA. The CDR3 is 13 residues long. Here the CDR3 reads CSVDPTVRSGYTF. The CDR3 nucleotides read TGCAGCGTTGATCCGACAGTACGGAGTGGCTACACCTTC.

The chain links TRBV19 to TRBJ1-6, with TRBD1 identical over 7 bases. CDR3 length equals 14 residues. Germline V gives CDR1 LNHDA, CDR2 SQIVND (reference sequence). V gave up 6 bases and J gave up 7 bases; unmatched junction bases: 6. CDR3 amino acids: CASRLGQLNSPLHF. CDR3 nucleotides: TGTGCCAGTAGACTGGGACAGCTAAATTCACCCCTCCACTTT. Looking up the rest from reference TRBV19 and TRBJ1-6 gives the full variable domain: DGGITQSPKYLFRKEGQNVTLSCEQNLNHDAMYWYRQDPGQGLRLIYYSQIVNDFQKGDIAEGYSVSREKKESFPLTVTSAQKNPTAFYLCASRLGQLNSPLHFGNGTRLTVT.